The following is a TCR beta chain sequence with its context. What it binds is unknown. Trimming stripped 0 bases from V and 6 bases from J, with 3 bases between. Looked up from germline, CDR1 is DFQATT and CDR2 is SNEGSKA (reference sequence). The CDR3 totals 11 residues. This sample is part of a study of CD8 T cells in ankylosing spondylitis. The study, taken as a whole, reports: Matched ankylosing spondylitis synovial fluid reportedly contained a significantly enriched population of disease-linked clones.

A single record per CDR3 protein comes from TCRdb applying MiXCR to the 5' RACE reads. The repertoire holds 200,000 to 250,000 distinct CDR3 sequences, roughly 32% seen once, with roughly 4.2% in the top ten. The receptor was derived from a male donor with ankylosing spondylitis or in good health (not recorded which). The sample was blood, either unsorted or a sorted T cell fraction (not recorded which). V usage is TRBV20-1 and J usage is TRBJ2-1; D gene unclear. CDR3 protein: CSARDFNEQFF. For the CDR3, the DNA is TGCAGTGCTAGAGACTTCAATGAGCAGTTCTTC.